Listed below are T cell receptor beta chains from one sample, sequenced in a study of blood T cell repertoires in COVID-19. Data came from immunoSEQ multiplex PCR; TCRdb stores just in-frame clones and leaves some out. This sample has about 210,000 clones, with around 84% found just once. What was sequenced was PBMCs or T cells enriched from blood (not recorded which). These TCRs come from a man aged 25 to 45 with acute COVID-19. CDR3s include the opening cysteine and the closing phenylalanine or tryptophan. D genes are given only for firm matches.

j_call: TRBJ1-4
v_call: TRBV5-1
d_call: -
cdr3_aa: CASSLTKGDSFEKLFF

j_call: TRBJ1-6
v_call: TRBV15
d_call: -
cdr3_aa: CATSRQGSSYNSPLHF

j_call: TRBJ1-2
v_call: TRBV19
d_call: -
cdr3_aa: CASLRVGSSTDGYTF

j_call: TRBJ1-4
v_call: TRBV7-2
d_call: -
cdr3_aa: CASSLDPANEKLFF

j_call: TRBJ2-1
v_call: TRBV15
d_call: -
cdr3_aa: CATSRDKVSMRNEQFF

j_call: TRBJ1-1
v_call: TRBV12-3/TRBV12-4
d_call: -
cdr3_aa: CASGRGDTTEAFF

j_call: TRBJ1-1
v_call: TRBV6-5
d_call: -
cdr3_aa: CASIPRPGVNTEAFF

j_call: TRBJ2-7
v_call: TRBV3-1/TRBV3-2
d_call: TRBD2
cdr3_aa: CASSPTSGGYYEQYF

j_call: TRBJ1-5
v_call: TRBV6-2/TRBV6-3
d_call: TRBD1
cdr3_aa: CASSLMTGINQPQHF

j_call: TRBJ2-2
v_call: TRBV19
d_call: TRBD1
cdr3_aa: CASSIPGQGGLFF

j_call: TRBJ2-1
v_call: TRBV19
d_call: -
cdr3_aa: CASSTGKQLYNEQFF

j_call: TRBJ2-3
v_call: TRBV30
d_call: -
cdr3_aa: CACKLGPDTQYF

j_call: TRBJ1-1
v_call: TRBV28
d_call: TRBD1
cdr3_aa: CASRTGGFYTEAFF

j_call: TRBJ1-4
v_call: TRBV24-1
d_call: -
cdr3_aa: CATSDPGGGSEKLFF

j_call: TRBJ1-2
v_call: TRBV5-1
d_call: -
cdr3_aa: CASSLDQANYGYTF

j_call: TRBJ1-1
v_call: TRBV9
d_call: TRBD1
cdr3_aa: CASGSGGVNTEAFF

j_call: TRBJ2-7
v_call: TRBV5-4
d_call: TRBD1
cdr3_aa: CASSFSGTGVSYEQYF

j_call: TRBJ1-3
v_call: TRBV5-1
d_call: -
cdr3_aa: CASSLDGEGNTIYF

j_call: TRBJ1-2
v_call: TRBV6-2/TRBV6-3
d_call: -
cdr3_aa: CASSYLSGSGYGYTF

j_call: TRBJ2-7
v_call: TRBV9
d_call: -
cdr3_aa: CASSRNLDSLYEQYF

j_call: TRBJ2-7
v_call: TRBV28
d_call: TRBD1
cdr3_aa: CASSLTQGVPYEQYF

j_call: TRBJ1-1
v_call: TRBV10-2
d_call: -
cdr3_aa: CASSDPRRGTEAFF

j_call: TRBJ1-1
v_call: TRBV29-1
d_call: -
cdr3_aa: CSVCRENTEAFF